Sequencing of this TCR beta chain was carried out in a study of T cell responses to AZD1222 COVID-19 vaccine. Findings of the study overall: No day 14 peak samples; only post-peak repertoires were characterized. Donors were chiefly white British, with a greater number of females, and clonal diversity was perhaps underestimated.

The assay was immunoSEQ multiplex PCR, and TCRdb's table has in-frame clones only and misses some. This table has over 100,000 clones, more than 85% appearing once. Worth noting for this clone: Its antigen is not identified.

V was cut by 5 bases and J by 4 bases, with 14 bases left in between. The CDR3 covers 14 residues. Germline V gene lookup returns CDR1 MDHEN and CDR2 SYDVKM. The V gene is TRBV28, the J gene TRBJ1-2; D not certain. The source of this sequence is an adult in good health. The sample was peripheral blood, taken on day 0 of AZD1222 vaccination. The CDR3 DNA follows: TGTGCCAGCAGTCCAGCCCCCCCCGTCTATGGCTACACCTTC. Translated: CASSPAPPVYGYTF.